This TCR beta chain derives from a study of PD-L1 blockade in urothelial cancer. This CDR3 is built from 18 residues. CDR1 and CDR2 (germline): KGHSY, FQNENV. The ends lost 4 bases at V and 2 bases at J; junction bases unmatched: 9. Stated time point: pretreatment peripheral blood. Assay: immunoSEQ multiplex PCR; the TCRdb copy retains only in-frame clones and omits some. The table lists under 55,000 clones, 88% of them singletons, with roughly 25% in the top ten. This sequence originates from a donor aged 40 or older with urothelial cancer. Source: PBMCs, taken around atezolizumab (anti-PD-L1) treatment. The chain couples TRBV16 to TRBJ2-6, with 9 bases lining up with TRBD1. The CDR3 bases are TGTGCCAGCAGCCCGAAGGGACAGGGAGGAACTGGGGCCAACGTCCTGACTTTC. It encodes CASSPKGQGGTGANVLTF.